Detailed here is one TCR beta chain. This entry belongs to a study of blood T cell repertoires in COVID-19. For the study at large: The samples span acute and convalescent COVID-19 from the United States, Italy and Spain. The analysed material was cDNA or gDNA that came from T cells, B-cell-depleted T cells, or PBMCs.

In the original analysis: Estimation of nucleated cell counts was performed using reference gene primer amplification. The data were produced by immunoSEQ multiplex PCR, yet TCRdb's version contains in-frame clones alone and is incomplete. The V and J calls and clone size are taken from that table; D and trimming were inferred from the DNA. The sample consists of tens of thousands of clones, roughly 84% of them appearing once. V gave up 3 bases and J gave up 2 bases, with 16 bases separating them. From germline, CDR1 is GTSNPN and CDR2 SVGIG (reference sequence). This CDR3 is built from 16 residues. Sequencing was done on a sample of peripheral blood. The TCR comes from a man at least 80 years old with active or convalescent COVID-19. J is TRBJ2-2 and V is TRBV30; D is ambiguous. For the CDR3, the DNA is TGTGCCTGGAGGCTAAAGAACCTACTTAACACCGGGGAGCTGTTTTTT. Residues: CAWRLKNLLNTGELFF.